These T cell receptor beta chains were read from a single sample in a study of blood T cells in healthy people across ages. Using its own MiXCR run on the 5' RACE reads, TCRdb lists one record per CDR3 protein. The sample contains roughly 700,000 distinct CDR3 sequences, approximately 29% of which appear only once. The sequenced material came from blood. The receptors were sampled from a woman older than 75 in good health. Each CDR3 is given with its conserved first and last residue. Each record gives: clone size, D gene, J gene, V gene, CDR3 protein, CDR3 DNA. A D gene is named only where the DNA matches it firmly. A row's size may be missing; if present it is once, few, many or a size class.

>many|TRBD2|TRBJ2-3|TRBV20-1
CSAPGTSGSGGTQYF
TGCAGTGCCCCAGGGACTAGCGGGTCGGGGGGTACGCAGTATTTT
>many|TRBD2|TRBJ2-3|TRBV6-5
CASGRRGGTDTQYF
TGTGCCAGCGGCCGGCGGGGGGGCACAGATACGCAGTATTTT
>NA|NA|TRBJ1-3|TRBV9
CASSPLGGHGNTIYF
TGTGCCAGCAGCCCGCTCGGGGGCCATGGAAACACCATATATTTT
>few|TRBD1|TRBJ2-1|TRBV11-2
CASSGPGQGASEQFF
TGTGCCAGCAGCGGTCCGGGACAGGGGGCATCTGAGCAGTTCTTC
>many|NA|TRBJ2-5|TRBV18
CASSPDVTQYF
TGTGCCAGCTCACCGGACGTCACCCAGTACTTC
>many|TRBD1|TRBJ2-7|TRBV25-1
CATGTGVEQYF
TGTGCCACCGGAACAGGGGTCGAGCAGTACTTC
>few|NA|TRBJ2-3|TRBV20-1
CSASTASTDTQYF
TGCAGTGCTAGCACCGCAAGCACAGATACGCAGTATTTT
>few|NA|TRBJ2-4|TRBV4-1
CASSQDWEEGDIQYF
TGCGCCAGCAGCCAAGATTGGGAGGAGGGGGACATTCAGTACTTC
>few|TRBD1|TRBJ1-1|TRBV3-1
CASSHRTGGCTEAFF
TGTGCCAGCAGCCACCGGACAGGGGGCTGCACTGAAGCTTTCTTT
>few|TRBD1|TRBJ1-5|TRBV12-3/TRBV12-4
CASSSGQASNQPQHF
TGTGCCAGCAGCTCGGGACAGGCGAGCAATCAGCCCCAGCATTTT
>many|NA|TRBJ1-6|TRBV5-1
CASKQGHYNSPLHF
TGCGCCAGCAAGCAGGGCCACTATAATTCACCCCTCCACTTT
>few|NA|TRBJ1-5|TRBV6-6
CASSLLHRARWSQPQHF
TGTGCCAGCAGCCTACTCCACAGGGCCCGTTGGAGCCAGCCCCAGCATTTT
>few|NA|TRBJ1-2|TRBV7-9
CASSLAGALGGYTF
TGTGCCAGCAGCTTAGCAGGGGCGCTTGGCGGCTACACCTTC
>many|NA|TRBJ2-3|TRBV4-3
CASSQGRPSGHTQYF
TGCGCCAGCAGCCAAGGGCGCCCCAGCGGACATACGCAGTATTTT
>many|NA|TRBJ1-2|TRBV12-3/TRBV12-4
CASSFEAGASYGYTF
TGTGCCAGCAGTTTTGAGGCAGGGGCATCCTATGGCTACACCTTC
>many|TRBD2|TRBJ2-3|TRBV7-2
CASSTSGANTDTQYF
TGTGCCAGCAGTACTAGCGGGGCCAACACAGATACGCAGTATTTT
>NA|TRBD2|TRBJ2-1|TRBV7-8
CASSTLAGAGNQQFF
TGTGCCAGCAGCACTTTAGCGGGGGCGGGTAATCAACAGTTCTTC
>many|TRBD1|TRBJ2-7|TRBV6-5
CASGLRGRGQKYEQYF
TGTGCCAGCGGGTTACGGGGCAGGGGGCAAAAATACGAGCAGTACTTC
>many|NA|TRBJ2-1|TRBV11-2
CASSTRTAYNEQFF
TGTGCCAGCAGCACAAGGACAGCGTACAATGAGCAGTTCTTC
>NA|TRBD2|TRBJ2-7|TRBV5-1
CASSLGGGSYNEQYF
TGCGCCAGCAGCTTGGGGGGGGGGTCCTACAATGAGCAGTACTTC
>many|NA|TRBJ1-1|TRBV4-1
CASSQVGTLNTEAFF
TGCGCCAGCAGCCAAGTAGGAACGCTGAACACTGAAGCTTTCTTT
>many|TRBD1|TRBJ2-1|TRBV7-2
CASSPRTGGYNEQFF
TGTGCCAGCAGCCCGCGGACAGGGGGTTACAATGAGCAGTTCTTC
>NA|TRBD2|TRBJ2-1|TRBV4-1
CASSQEMQAGGQKEQFF
TGCGCCAGCAGCCAAGAAATGCAGGCGGGGGGGCAAAAGGAGCAGTTCTTC
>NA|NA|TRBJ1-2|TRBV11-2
CASSHAGRKNYGYTF
TGTGCCAGCAGTCATGCTGGCAGGAAAAACTATGGCTACACCTTC
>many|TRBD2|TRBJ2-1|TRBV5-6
CASSRGLADNEQFF
TGTGCCAGCAGCCGAGGACTAGCGGACAATGAGCAGTTCTTC
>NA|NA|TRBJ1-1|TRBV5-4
CASSPSGTLNTEAFF
TGTGCCAGCAGCCCCTCAGGGACCTTGAACACTGAAGCTTTCTTT
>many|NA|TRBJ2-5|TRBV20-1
CSATRLGETQYF
TGCAGTGCCACCCGCCTCGGGGAGACCCAGTACTTC
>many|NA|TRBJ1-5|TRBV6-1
CASRGTSNQPQHF
TGTGCCAGCCGAGGGACATCTAATCAGCCCCAGCATTTT
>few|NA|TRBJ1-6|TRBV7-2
CASSLVGESNSPLHF
TGTGCCAGCAGCTTAGTAGGGGAGTCCAATTCACCCCTCCACTTT
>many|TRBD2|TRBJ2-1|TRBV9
CASSVVNGGAGEQFF
TGTGCCAGCAGCGTAGTGAACGGGGGGGCCGGTGAGCAGTTCTTC
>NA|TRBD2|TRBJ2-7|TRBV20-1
CSAQGLAGARPYEQYF
TGCAGTGCCCAGGGACTAGCGGGGGCCCGACCCTACGAGCAGTACTTC
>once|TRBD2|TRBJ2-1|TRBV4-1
CASSQDTAGGLNSYNEQFF
TGCGCCAGCAGCCAAGATACGGCGGGGGGCCTAAACTCCTACAATGAACAGTTCTTC
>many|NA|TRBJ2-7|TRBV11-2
CASSLDQGPYEQYF
TGTGCCAGCAGCCTTGACCAGGGGCCCTACGAGCAGTACTTC
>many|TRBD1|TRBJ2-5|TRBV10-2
CASTEQGRWETQYF
TGCGCCAGCACTGAACAGGGGCGCTGGGAGACCCAGTACTTC
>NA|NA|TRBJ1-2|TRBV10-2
CASSDAGDYGYTF
TGCGCCAGCAGTGACGCAGGGGACTATGGCTACACCTTC
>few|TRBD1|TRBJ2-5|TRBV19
CASRNHGTGPFETQYF
TGTGCCAGTAGAAACCACGGGACAGGGCCGTTTGAGACCCAGTACTTC
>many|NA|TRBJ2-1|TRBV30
CAWSLNNEQFF
TGTGCCTGGAGCCTCAACAATGAGCAGTTCTTC
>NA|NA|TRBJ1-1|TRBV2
CASCGNTEAFF
TGTGCCAGCTGTGGGAACACTGAAGCTTTCTTT
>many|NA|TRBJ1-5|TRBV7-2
CASSLASNQPQHF
TGTGCCAGCAGTTTAGCTAGCAATCAGCCCCAGCATTTT
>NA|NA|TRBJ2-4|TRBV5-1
CASSPAPPKNIQYF
TGCGCCAGCAGCCCCGCTCCCCCCAAAAACATTCAGTACTTC
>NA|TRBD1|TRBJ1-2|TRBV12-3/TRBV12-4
CASSPGQGSYGHTF
TGTGCCAGCAGTCCGGGACAGGGTAGCTATGGCCACACCTTC
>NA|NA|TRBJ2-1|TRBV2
CASRQGGDEQFF
TGTGCCAGCAGACAGGGCGGCGATGAGCAGTTCTTC
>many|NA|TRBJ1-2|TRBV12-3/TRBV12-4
CASSGFGGFHGYTF
TGTGCCAGCAGTGGATTCGGGGGATTCCATGGCTACACCTTC
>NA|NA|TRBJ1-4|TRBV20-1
CSARVSRPNEKLFF
TGCAGTGCTAGAGTTTCCCGGCCTAATGAAAAACTGTTTTTT
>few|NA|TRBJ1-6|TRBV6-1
CASSEGRNSPLHF
TGTGCCAGCAGTGAAGGAAGGAATTCACCCCTCCACTTT
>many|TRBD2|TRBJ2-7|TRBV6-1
CASSILAGGSDEQYF
TGTGCCAGCAGTATCCTAGCGGGGGGAAGCGACGAGCAGTACTTC
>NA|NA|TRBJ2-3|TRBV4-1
CASSQPGPTDTQYF
TGCGCCAGCAGCCAACCTGGACCCACAGATACGCAGTATTTT
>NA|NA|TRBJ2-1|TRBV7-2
CASSLALPNEQFF
TGTGCCAGCAGCTTAGCGTTACCGAATGAGCAGTTCTTC
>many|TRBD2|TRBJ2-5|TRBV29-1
CSVSSGGAGETQYF
TGCAGCGTCAGCAGCGGGGGGGCCGGGGAGACCCAGTACTTC
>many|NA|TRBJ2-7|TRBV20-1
CSATGDPSSYEQYF
TGCAGTGCTACGGGGGACCCGTCCTCCTACGAGCAGTACTTC
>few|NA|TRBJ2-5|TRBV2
CASSETTAWGAQYF
TGTGCCAGCAGTGAAACGACAGCCTGGGGGGCCCAGTACTTC
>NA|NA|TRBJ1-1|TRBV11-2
CASSGPTREAFF
TGTGCCAGCAGCGGACCGACACGCGAAGCTTTCTTT
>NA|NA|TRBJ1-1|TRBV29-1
CSVDEQNTEAFF
TGCAGCGTTGATGAACAGAACACTGAAGCTTTCTTT
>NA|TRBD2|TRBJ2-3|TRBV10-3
CAISRASGGETDTRYF
TGTGCCATCAGCCGGGCTAGCGGGGGAGAGACCGATACGCGGTATTTT